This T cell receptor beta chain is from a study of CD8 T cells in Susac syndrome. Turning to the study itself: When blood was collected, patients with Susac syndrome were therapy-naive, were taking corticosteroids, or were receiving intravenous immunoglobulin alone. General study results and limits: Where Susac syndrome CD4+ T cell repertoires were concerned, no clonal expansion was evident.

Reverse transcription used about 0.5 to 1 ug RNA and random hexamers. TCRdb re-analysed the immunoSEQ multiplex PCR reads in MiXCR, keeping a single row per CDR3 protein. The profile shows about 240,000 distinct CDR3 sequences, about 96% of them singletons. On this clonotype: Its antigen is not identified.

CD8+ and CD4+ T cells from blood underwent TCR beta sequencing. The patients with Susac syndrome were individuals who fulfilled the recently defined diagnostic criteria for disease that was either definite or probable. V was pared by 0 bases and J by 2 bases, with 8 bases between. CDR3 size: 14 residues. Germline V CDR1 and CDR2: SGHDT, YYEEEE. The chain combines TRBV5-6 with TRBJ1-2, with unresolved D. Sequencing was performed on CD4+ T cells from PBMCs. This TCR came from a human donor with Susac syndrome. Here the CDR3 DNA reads TGTGCCAGCAGCTTGGGGGCGTCGAACTATGGCTACACCTTC. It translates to CASSLGASNYGYTF.